This paragraph covers one T cell receptor beta chain sequence. This CDR3 is 15 amino acids long. Germline V lookup: CDR1 MNHEY, CDR2 SVGAGI. V shed 10 bases and J shed 5 bases, with 23 bases lying between them. As processed by the authors: By means of reference gene primer amplification, nucleated cell counts were estimated. Sequencing used immunoSEQ multiplex PCR; TCRdb keeps in-frame clones, though not all of them. The DNA was the basis for D and trimming; V, J and clone size are from that table. The sample has around 72,000 clones, 83% seen once. This sample was included in a study of blood T cell repertoires in COVID-19. Across the whole study: Acute and convalescent COVID-19 samples came from the United States, Italy and Spain. Nucleic acid was either cDNA or gDNA, and it came from T cells, B-cell-depleted T cells, or PBMCs.

The rearrangement links TRBV6-5 to TRBJ1-2; possibly TRBD1 for D (5 bases). This sequence was found in a woman aged 80 or older with acute or convalescent COVID-19. The material sequenced was peripheral blood. The CDR3 is CATLLVGGGGYGYTF. Written as DNA, the CDR3 is TGTGCCACCCTCCTTGTGGGGGGAGGAGGTTATGGCTACACCTTC.